These 16 T cell receptor beta chains share one sample of origin, sequenced in a study of T cells in localized non-small cell lung cancer. Data came from immunoSEQ multiplex PCR; TCRdb stores just in-frame clones and leaves some out. This table holds roughly 48,000 clones, over 70% found once. The sequenced sample was PBMCs, obtained before any cancer treatment. All receptors derive from a woman aged 40-75 years with stage II lung adenocarcinoma.

CDR3 sequence reads: CASSKMERGQPQHF. The CDR3 region has the DNA TGTGCCAGTAGTAAGATGGAGAGAGGTCAGCCCCAGCATTTT. The genes are TRBV19 and TRBJ1-5; D remains ambiguous. Germline V gene lookup returns CDR1 LNHDA and CDR2 SQIVND (reference sequence). Trimming took off 4 bases at V and 6 bases at J, with 13 bases between the two ends. The CDR3 runs 14 residues.

J is TRBJ2-7 and V is TRBV19, with D maybe TRBD1 (5 bases). Germline CDR1 LNHDA, CDR2 SQIVND (reference sequence). Trimming cost V 1 base and J 3 bases, with 10 bases left between them. The CDR3 contains 14 residues. CDR3 coding DNA: TGTGCCAGTAGTATAGGGGGCCCAAACTACGAGCAGTACTTC. Protein sequence: CASSIGGPNYEQYF.

This clone was detected only a few times. The chain uses TRBV6-6 and TRBJ1-5; tentatively, D is TRBD1 (5 bases). V shed 5 bases and J shed 3 bases, with 8 bases lying between them. The germline V gene encodes CDR1 MNHNY and CDR2 SVGAGI (reference sequence). The CDR3 runs to 13 residues. The CDR3 DNA reads as TGTGCCAGCAGTCGGGGCTTCAATCAGCCCCAGCATTTT. The encoded protein is CASSRGFNQPQHF.

The chain has TRBV29-1 and TRBJ1-4; 10 bases map to TRBD1. Germline lookup yields CDR1 SQVTM and CDR2 ANQGSEA. This CDR3 region has 15 residues. The V gene end was trimmed by 7 bases and the J gene end by 5 bases; junction bases not matched to a gene: 10. CDR3 bases: TGCAGCGCCCGGAGGACAGGGGGATTAAATGAAAAACTGTTTTTT. Translation gives CSARRTGGLNEKLFF.

V gene TRBV4-3 combines with J gene TRBJ1-3, with unresolved D. The CDR3 length is 18 residues. Trimming took 0 bases from V and 5 from J, leaving 20 bases between them. CDR1 and CDR2 from the germline V gene are LGHNA and YSLEER. The chain's CDR3 is CASSQESFVLDTRNTIYF. DNA of the CDR3: TGCGCCAGCAGCCAAGAATCTTTTGTCCTCGATACGCGAAACACCATATATTTT.

The chain carries TRBV15 and TRBJ2-6; D may be TRBD1 (6 bases). Trimming stripped 2 bases from V and 3 bases from J, with 14 bases between. The V gene's germline CDR1 is LNHNV and CDR2 YYDKDF (reference sequence). The CDR3 is made up of 17 amino acids. In DNA, the CDR3 is TGTGCCACCAGCAGATCCCGAGGGGGTTTTGGGGCCAACGTCCTGACTTTC. Amino acid sequence: CATSRSRGGFGANVLTF.

The chain has TRBV5-4 and TRBJ2-7; D perhaps matches TRBD2 (7 bases). V was clipped by 3 bases and J by 2 bases, with 18 bases between them. The CDR3 sequence is 16 residues long. Germline V CDR1 and CDR2: SGHNT, YYREEE (reference sequence). DNA of the CDR3: TGTGCCAGCAGCTCCGCGGAGGGGGGGGGAACCTACGAGCAGTACTTC. Translating it yields CASSSAEGGGTYEQYF.

The V and J genes are TRBV18 and TRBJ1-4; D may be TRBD1 (6 bases). This CDR3 region has 15 residues. Between the trimmed V and J ends, which lost 8 bases and 2 bases, there was a span of 15 bases. The germline CDR1 and CDR2 sequences are KGHSH and LQKENI. This chain's CDR3 is CASARGDMTNEKLFF. The CDR3 nucleotides read TGTGCCAGCGCCCGGGGGGACATGACTAATGAAAAACTGTTTTTT. The variable domain in full, completed from reference TRBV18 and TRBJ1-4, reads NAGVMQNPRHLVRRRGQEARLRCSPMKGHSHVYWYRQLPEEGLKFMVYLQKENIIDESGMPKERFSAEFPKEGPSILRIQQVVRGDSAAYFCASARGDMTNEKLFFGSGTQLSVL.

This chain connects TRBV5-1 to TRBJ1-2; 10 nucleotides agree with TRBD1. The CDR3 consists of 19 residues. Germline values: CDR1 SGHRS, CDR2 YFSETQ. Losses at the gene ends were 2 bases for V and 0 bases for J; bases not matched to a gene: 13. The DNA of the CDR3 is TGCGCCAGCAGCTTAAAACTGGGGGACAGGGGCTCGTCTAACTATGGCTACACCTTC. Protein: CASSLKLGDRGSSNYGYTF.

The chain recombines TRBV30 with TRBJ1-4; perhaps TRBD1 as D (5 bases). Looked up from germline, CDR1 is GTSNPN and CDR2 is SVGIG (reference sequence). V was pared by 6 bases and J by 4 bases, with 15 bases between. This CDR3 region has 14 residues. DNA of the CDR3: TGTGCCTGCCCCCTGACAGACAATAATGAAAAACTGTTTTTT. It codes for CACPLTDNNEKLFF.

This sequence joins TRBV19 and TRBJ2-2, with D possibly being TRBD1 (6 bases). The germline V gene has CDR1 LNHDA and CDR2 SQIVND (reference sequence). The V gene lost 5 bases and the J gene lost 6 bases, with 16 bases spanning the gap. This CDR3 contains 15 residues. CDR3 region: CASSSAQGLAGELFF. DNA of the CDR3: TGTGCCAGTAGTTCGGCACAGGGTCTCGCCGGGGAGCTGTTTTTT.

The chain employs TRBV6-5 and TRBJ1-2, with D possibly TRBD1 on 5 matching bases. The V gene lost 6 bases and the J gene lost 7 bases, with 18 bases spanning the gap. CDR3 length: 14 residues. The germline gives CDR1 MNHEY, CDR2 SVGAGI. CDR3 amino acids: CASRGLGEGSGYTF. The DNA for the CDR3 is TGTGCCAGCAGGGGGTTGGGGGAAGGGTCTGGCTACACCTTC.

The V gene is TRBV7-9, the J gene TRBJ1-5; 7 nucleotides align to TRBD1. The length of the CDR3 is 16 residues. V was clipped by 4 bases and J by 8 bases; unmatched bases: 14. CDR1 is SEHNR and CDR2 is FQNEAQ in the germline V gene (reference sequence). In DNA, the CDR3 is TGTGCCAGCAGCTCCGGGGGTGGAGGGGGCGCTGAGCCCCAGCATTTT. Its translation is CASSSGGGGGAEPQHF.

The chain carries TRBV4-1 and TRBJ1-2; the match to TRBD1 covers 7 bases. The ends lost 1 base at V and 5 bases at J; junction bases unmatched: 13. This CDR3 spans 17 amino acids. Germline V gene sequence: CDR1 MGHRA, CDR2 YSYEKL. CDR3 DNA: TGCGCCAGCAGCCAAGGGGCCACCGCACAGGGGAGGTATGGCTACACCTTC. This sequence encodes CASSQGATAQGRYGYTF.

A single count supports this clone. The rearrangement joins TRBV18 to TRBJ2-5; no clear D. Trimming removed 3 bases from V and 5 bases from J, with 10 bases in between. This CDR3 has 13 residues. Germline values: CDR1 KGHSH, CDR2 LQKENI. CDR3 nucleotide sequence: TGTGCCAGCTCACCGAACCACTTGGAGACCCAGTACTTC. Translation: CASSPNHLETQYF.

As for this clone: The same CDR3 arises from other DNA sequences in this sample as well. The V and J genes are TRBV30 and TRBJ1-5, with D unresolved. The CDR3 is 13 amino acids. Per germline, CDR1 GTSNPN and CDR2 SVGIG (reference sequence). V lost 1 base and J 1 base, leaving 5 bases between the germline ends. This chain's CDR3 is CAWSGGSNQPQHF. CDR3 in DNA: TGTGCCTGGAGTGGCGGAAGCAATCAGCCCCAGCATTTT.